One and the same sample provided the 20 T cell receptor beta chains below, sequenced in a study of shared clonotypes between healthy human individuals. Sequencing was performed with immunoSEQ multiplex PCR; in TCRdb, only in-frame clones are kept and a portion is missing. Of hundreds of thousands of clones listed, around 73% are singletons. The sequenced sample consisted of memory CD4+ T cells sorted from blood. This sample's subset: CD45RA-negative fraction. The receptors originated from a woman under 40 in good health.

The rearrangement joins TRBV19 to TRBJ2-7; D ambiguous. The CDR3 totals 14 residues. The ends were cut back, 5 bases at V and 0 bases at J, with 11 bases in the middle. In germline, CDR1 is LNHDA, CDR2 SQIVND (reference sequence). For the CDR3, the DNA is TGTGCCAGTAGTCCTGCAGTGTTCTCCTACGAGCAGTACTTC. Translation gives CASSPAVFSYEQYF.

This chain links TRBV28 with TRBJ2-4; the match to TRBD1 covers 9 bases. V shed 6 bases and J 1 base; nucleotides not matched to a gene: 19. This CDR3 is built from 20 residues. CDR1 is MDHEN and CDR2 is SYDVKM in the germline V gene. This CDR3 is CASSPGKGTGRVGAKNIQYF. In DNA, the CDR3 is TGTGCCAGCAGCCCGGGAAAGGGGACAGGGCGGGTAGGGGCCAAAAACATTCAGTACTTC.

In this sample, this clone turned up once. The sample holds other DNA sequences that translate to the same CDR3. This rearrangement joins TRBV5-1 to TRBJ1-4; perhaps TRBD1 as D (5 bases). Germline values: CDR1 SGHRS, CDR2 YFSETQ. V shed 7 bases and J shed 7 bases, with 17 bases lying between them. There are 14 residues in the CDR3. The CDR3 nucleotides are TGCGCCAGCGGCACTGGGCAGGGCGGTGAAAAACTGTTTTTT. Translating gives CASGTGQGGEKLFF.

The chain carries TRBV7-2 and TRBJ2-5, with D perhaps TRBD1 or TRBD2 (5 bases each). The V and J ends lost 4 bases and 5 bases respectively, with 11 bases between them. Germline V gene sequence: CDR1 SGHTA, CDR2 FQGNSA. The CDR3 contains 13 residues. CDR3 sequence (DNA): TGTGCCAGCAGCTCCGGGACCTCGGAGACCCAGTACTTC. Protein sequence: CASSSGTSETQYF.

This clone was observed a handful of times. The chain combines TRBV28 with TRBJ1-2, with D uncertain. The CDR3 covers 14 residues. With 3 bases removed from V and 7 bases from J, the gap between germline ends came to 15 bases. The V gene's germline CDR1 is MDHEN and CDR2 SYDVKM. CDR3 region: CASSLHVGTGGYTF. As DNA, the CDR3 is TGTGCCAGCAGTTTGCACGTGGGTACCGGTGGCTACACCTTC.

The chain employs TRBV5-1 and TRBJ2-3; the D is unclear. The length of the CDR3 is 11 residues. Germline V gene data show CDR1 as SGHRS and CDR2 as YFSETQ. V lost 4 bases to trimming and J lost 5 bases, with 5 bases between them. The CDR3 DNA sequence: TGCGCCAGCAGCCCCCAAGATACGCAGTATTTT. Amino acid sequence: CASSPQDTQYF.

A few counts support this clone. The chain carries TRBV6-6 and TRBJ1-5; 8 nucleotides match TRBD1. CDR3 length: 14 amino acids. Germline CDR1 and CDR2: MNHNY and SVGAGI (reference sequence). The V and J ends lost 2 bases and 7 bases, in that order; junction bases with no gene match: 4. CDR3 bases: TGTGCCAGCAGTTACACTAGACAGGGGCAGCCCCAGCATTTT. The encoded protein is CASSYTRQGQPQHF.

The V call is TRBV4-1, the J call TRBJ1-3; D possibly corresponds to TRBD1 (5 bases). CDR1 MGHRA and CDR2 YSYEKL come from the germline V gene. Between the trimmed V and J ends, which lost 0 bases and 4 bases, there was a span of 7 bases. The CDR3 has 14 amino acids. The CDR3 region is CASSQEAGGNTIYF. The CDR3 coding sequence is TGCGCCAGCAGCCAAGAAGCAGGGGGAAACACCATATATTTT.

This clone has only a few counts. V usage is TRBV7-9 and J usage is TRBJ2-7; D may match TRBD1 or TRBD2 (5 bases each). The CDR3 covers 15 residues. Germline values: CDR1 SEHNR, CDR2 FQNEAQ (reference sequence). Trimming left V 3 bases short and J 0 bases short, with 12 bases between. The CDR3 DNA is TGTGCCAGCAGCTTTGGGACGGTGATCTCCTACGAGCAGTACTTC. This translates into CASSFGTVISYEQYF.

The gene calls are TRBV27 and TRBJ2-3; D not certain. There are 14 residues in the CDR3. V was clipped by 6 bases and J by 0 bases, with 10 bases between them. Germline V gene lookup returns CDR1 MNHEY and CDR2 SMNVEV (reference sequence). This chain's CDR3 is CASRSTTSTDTQYF. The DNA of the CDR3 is TGTGCCAGCAGATCAACGACTAGCACAGATACGCAGTATTTT.

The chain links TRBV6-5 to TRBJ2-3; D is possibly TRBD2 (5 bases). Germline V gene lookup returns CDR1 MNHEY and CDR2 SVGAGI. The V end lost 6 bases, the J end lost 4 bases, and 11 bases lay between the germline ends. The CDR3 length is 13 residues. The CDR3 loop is CASRPEGPDTQYF. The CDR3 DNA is TGTGCCAGCAGACCCGAGGGCCCAGATACGCAGTATTTT.

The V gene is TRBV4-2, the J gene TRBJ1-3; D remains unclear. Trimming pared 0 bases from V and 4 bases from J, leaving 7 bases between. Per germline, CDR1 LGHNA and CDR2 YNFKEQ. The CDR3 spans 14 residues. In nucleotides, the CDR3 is TGTGCCAGCAGCCAAGATCTCACCGGAAACACCATATATTTT. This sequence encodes CASSQDLTGNTIYF.

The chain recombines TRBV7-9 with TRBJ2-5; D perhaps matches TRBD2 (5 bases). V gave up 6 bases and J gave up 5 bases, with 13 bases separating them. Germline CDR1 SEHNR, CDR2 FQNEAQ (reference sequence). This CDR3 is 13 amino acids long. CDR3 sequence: CASSIEGTETQYF. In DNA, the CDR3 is TGTGCCAGCAGTATCGAGGGAACGGAGACCCAGTACTTC.

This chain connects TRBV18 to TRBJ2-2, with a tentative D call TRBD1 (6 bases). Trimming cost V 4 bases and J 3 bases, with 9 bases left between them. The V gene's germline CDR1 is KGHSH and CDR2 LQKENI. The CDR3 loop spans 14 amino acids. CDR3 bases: TGTGCCAGCTCACGTGGGGGCGACACCGGGGAGCTGTTTTTT. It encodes CASSRGGDTGELFF.

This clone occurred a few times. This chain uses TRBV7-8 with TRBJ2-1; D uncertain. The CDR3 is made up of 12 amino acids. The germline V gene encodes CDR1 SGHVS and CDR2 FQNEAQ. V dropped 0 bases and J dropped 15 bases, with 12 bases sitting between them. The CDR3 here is CASSLAAGVPFF. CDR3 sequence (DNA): TGTGCCAGCAGCTTAGCAGCTGGGGTGCCGTTCTTC.

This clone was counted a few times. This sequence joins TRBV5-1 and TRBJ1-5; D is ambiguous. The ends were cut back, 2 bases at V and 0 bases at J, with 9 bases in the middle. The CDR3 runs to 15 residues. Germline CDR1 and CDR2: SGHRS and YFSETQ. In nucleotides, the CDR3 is TGCGCCAGCAGCTTCTTCCCAAATAGCAATCAGCCCCAGCATTTT. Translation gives CASSFFPNSNQPQHF.

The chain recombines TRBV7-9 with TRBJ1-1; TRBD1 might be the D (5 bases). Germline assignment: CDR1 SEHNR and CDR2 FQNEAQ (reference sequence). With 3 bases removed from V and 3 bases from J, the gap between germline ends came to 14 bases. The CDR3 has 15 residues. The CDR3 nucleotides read TGTGCCAGCAGCTTGGGGGAGGCCTACGACACTGAAGCTTTCTTT. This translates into CASSLGEAYDTEAFF.

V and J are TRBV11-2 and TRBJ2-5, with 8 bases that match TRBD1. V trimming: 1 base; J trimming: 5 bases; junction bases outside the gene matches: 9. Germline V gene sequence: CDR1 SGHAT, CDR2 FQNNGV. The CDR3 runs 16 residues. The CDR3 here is CASSLGAGGRRETQYF. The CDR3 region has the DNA TGTGCCAGCAGCTTAGGGGCAGGGGGCCGTCGCGAGACCCAGTACTTC.

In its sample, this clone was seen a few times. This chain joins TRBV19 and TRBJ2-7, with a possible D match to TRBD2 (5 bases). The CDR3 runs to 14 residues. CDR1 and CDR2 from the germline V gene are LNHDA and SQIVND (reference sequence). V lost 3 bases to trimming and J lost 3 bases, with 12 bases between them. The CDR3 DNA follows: TGTGCCAGTAGTATCGAGGGAACTTACTACGAGCAGTACTTC. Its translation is CASSIEGTYYEQYF.

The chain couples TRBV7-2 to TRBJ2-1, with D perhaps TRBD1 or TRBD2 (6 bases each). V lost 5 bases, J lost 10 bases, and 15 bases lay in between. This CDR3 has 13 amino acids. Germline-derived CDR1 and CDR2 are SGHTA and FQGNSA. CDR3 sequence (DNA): TGTGCCAGCAGCCATTCCCAAGGGGGGGAGCAGTTCTTC. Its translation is CASSHSQGGEQFF.